This T cell receptor beta chain appears in the sequencing data of a study of blood T cells in healthy people across ages. As to this clonotype: Antigen: not known.

The second PCR ran about 6 to 12 cycles with a sample-barcoded 5' primer and J-beta primers. Each of the samples gave a minimum of 2.5 million paired-end reads that contained CDR3. MiXCR was run by TCRdb on the 5' RACE reads, yielding one entry per CDR3 protein. The sample has about 1.4 million distinct CDR3 sequences, approximately 59% seen once. Germline lookup yields CDR1 DFQATT and CDR2 SNEGSKA (reference sequence). V lost 3 bases and J lost 5, with 7 bases in between. The CDR3 has 11 residues. Study-wide points: Researchers report that TCR beta diversity correlated strongly with naive T cell percentage. Age advanced and TCR beta diversity per million T cells fell, roughly linearly. Changes in expanded clonotypes were possibly confounded, as the CMV status of donors was unknown.

The chain is built from TRBV20-1 and TRBJ1-2, with D unclear. Sequencing used blood. The clonotype was recovered from a man in his late teens or twenties in good health. The CDR3 spells CSARLLYGYTF. Written as DNA, the CDR3 is TGCAGTGCTAGGTTGCTATATGGCTACACCTTC.